Presented here are 28 T cell receptor beta chains from one specimen sequenced in a study of blood T cell repertoires in COVID-19. Assay used: immunoSEQ multiplex PCR; TCRdb lists only in-frame clones, some missing. The data hold about 33,000 clones, with more than 80% observed a single time. The sequenced sample consisted of peripheral blood. The receptors derive from a human donor in a cohort sampled during active COVID-19.

This clone showed up just once. This chain uses TRBV9 with TRBJ2-7; 9 bases match TRBD2. The CDR3 length is 17 residues. The germline CDR1 and CDR2 sequences are SGDLS and YYNGEE. Germline trimming cut 3 bases from V and 5 bases from J; bases unmatched to any gene: 15. The CDR3 bases are TGTGCCAGCAGCGCCCCCGAGGGTAGCGGGAGTAGGGACGAGCAGTACTTC. Encoded protein: CASSAPEGSGSRDEQYF.

Note on this clone: The same CDR3 arises from other DNA sequences in this sample as well. The chain couples TRBV28 to TRBJ2-1; tentatively, D is TRBD2 (5 bases). The CDR3 is 14 residues long. Deletions cut 6 bases from V and 0 bases from J, with 9 bases between. Germline V gene sequence: CDR1 MDHEN, CDR2 SYDVKM. The CDR3 loop reads CASSVGSSYNEQFF. CDR3 DNA sequence: TGTGCCAGCAGCGTAGGGAGCTCCTACAATGAGCAGTTCTTC. The variable domain in full, completed from reference TRBV28 and TRBJ2-1, reads DVKVTQSSRYLVKRTGEKVFLECVQDMDHENMFWYRQDPGLGLRLIYFSYDVKMKEKGDIPEGYSVSREKKERFSLILESASTNQTSMYLCASSVGSSYNEQFFGPGTRLTVL.

The CDR3 nucleotides are TGTGCCAGCAGTTACTTGGGGACAGGGGAGGTTGGGGGCTACACCTTC. Its translation: CASSYLGTGEVGGYTF. The chain recombines TRBV6-6 with TRBJ1-2; 10 bases match TRBD1. Per germline, CDR1 MNHNY and CDR2 SVGAGI (reference sequence). V shed 1 base and J 8 bases; nucleotides not matched to a gene: 10. The CDR3 totals 16 residues.

The V call is TRBV18, the J call TRBJ2-6; TRBD1 matches at 11 bases. Germline CDR1 is KGHSH and CDR2 is LQKENI. There are 16 residues in the CDR3. Trimming removed 3 bases from V and 4 bases from J; junction bases left unmatched: 2. CDR3 DNA: TGTGCCAGCTCACCGGACAGGGGGCCCGGGGCCAACGTCCTGACTTTC. Translated: CASSPDRGPGANVLTF.

The V and J genes are TRBV18 and TRBJ2-7; unclear D gene. Germline-derived CDR1 and CDR2 are KGHSH and LQKENI. Deletions cut 2 bases from V and 3 bases from J, with 14 bases between. The CDR3 loop spans 15 amino acids. CDR3 sequence: CASSPGARGFYEQYF. In DNA form, the CDR3 reads TGTGCCAGCTCACCAGGTGCCAGAGGATTCTACGAGCAGTACTTC.

This clone was found once. The chain links TRBV7-3 to TRBJ2-1; 13 bases align to TRBD2. The CDR3 consists of 15 residues. Trimming removed 5 bases from V and 7 bases from J; junction bases left unmatched: 5. CDR1 and CDR2 (germline): SGHTA, FQGTGA. The CDR3 reads CASSQTSGGINEQFF. CDR3 coding DNA: TGTGCCAGCAGCCAGACTAGCGGGGGGATAAATGAGCAGTTCTTC.

The rearrangement uses TRBV2 and TRBJ1-1, with D maybe TRBD1 (5 bases). There are 15 residues in the CDR3. Deletions cut 5 bases from V and 0 bases from J, with 13 bases between. CDR1 SNHLY and CDR2 FYNNEI come from the germline V gene. CDR3 nucleotides: TGTGCCAGCAGTTCGGACCGGGACTTGAACACTGAAGCTTTCTTT. Protein product: CASSSDRDLNTEAFF.

V gene TRBV7-2 combines with J gene TRBJ2-3; D possibly corresponds to TRBD1 (6 bases). The germline V and J ends were trimmed by 2 bases and 0 bases, with 12 bases remaining between them. Germline V gives CDR1 SGHTA, CDR2 FQGNSA. The CDR3 sequence is 16 residues long. CDR3 protein: CASSLMRGISTDTQYF. As DNA, the CDR3 is TGTGCCAGCAGCTTAATGAGGGGGATTAGCACAGATACGCAGTATTTT.

The chain carries TRBV5-1 and TRBJ1-2; TRBD1 is a possible D gene (5 bases). Germline CDR1 SGHRS, CDR2 YFSETQ. The CDR3 consists of 15 residues. The V and J ends lost 0 bases and 2 bases respectively, with 11 bases between them. In DNA, the CDR3 is TGCGCCAGCAGCTTGGCCTCAGGGCAAAACTATGGCTACACCTTC. Translation gives CASSLASGQNYGYTF. Full variable domain (outside the CDR3, taken from reference TRBV5-1 and TRBJ1-2): KAGVTQTPRYLIKTRGQQVTLSCSPISGHRSVSWYQQTPGQGLQFLFEYFSETQRNKGNFPGRFSGRQFSNSRSEMNVSTLELGDSALYLCASSLASGQNYGYTFGSGTRLTVV.

The V gene is TRBV11-3, the J gene TRBJ2-2; D not resolved. The CDR3 sequence is 13 residues long. Germline assignment: CDR1 SGHNT and CDR2 YENEEA. V lost 1 base and J 6 bases, leaving 6 bases between the germline ends. The CDR3 loop reads CASSLVVPGELFF. In nucleotides, the CDR3 is TGTGCCAGCAGCTTAGTAGTACCCGGGGAGCTGTTTTTT.

For the CDR3, the DNA is TGTGCCAGCAGTGAAGCGTCGGGGGGGCGCAATTCTGGAAACACCATATATTTT. Protein product: CASSEASGGRNSGNTIYF. The rearrangement joins TRBV6-1 to TRBJ1-3; weak D call: TRBD1 (6 bases). V was trimmed by 0 bases and J by 1 base, leaving 16 bases between them. The V gene's germline CDR1 is MNHNS and CDR2 SASEGT. The CDR3 is 18 residues long.

This clone was detected once. The chain carries TRBV7-3 and TRBJ2-7; no reliable D call. This CDR3 spans 13 amino acids. Germline-derived CDR1 and CDR2 are SGHTA and FQGTGA. V lost 3 bases to trimming and J lost 2 bases, with 8 bases between them. CDR3 in amino acids: CASSLHTTYEQYF. CDR3 DNA: TGTGCCAGCAGCTTGCACACTACCTACGAGCAGTACTTC.

The chain recombines TRBV4-1 with TRBJ2-5; 8 positions match TRBD2. CDR3 length: 16 amino acids. CDR1 and CDR2 from the germline V gene are MGHRA and YSYEKL. The trim removed 1 base at V and 9 bases at J, leaving 13 bases unmatched. The CDR3 loop is CASSQAFGTRNGAQYF. The CDR3 nucleotides read TGCGCCAGCAGCCAAGCCTTCGGGACTAGAAACGGAGCCCAGTACTTC.

The chain employs TRBV27 and TRBJ1-5; 8 bases agree with TRBD1. Germline V lookup: CDR1 MNHEY, CDR2 SMNVEV (reference sequence). V dropped 5 bases and J dropped 4; count of bases not matched to a gene: 4. CDR3 size: 14 residues. This CDR3 reads CASSPGTGNQPQHF. The CDR3 DNA reads TGTGCCAGCAGTCCAGGGACAGGAAATCAGCCCCAGCATTTT.

This chain uses TRBV19 with TRBJ2-3, with 10 bases aligning to TRBD2. The V gene's germline CDR1 is LNHDA and CDR2 SQIVND (reference sequence). This CDR3 has 15 residues. Unmatched junction bases numbered 6, after V lost 8 bases and J lost 1 base. DNA for the CDR3: TGTGCCAGTGCCCCCGGGACTAGCGGCACAGATACGCAGTATTTT. Protein product: CASAPGTSGTDTQYF.

The rearrangement links TRBV19 to TRBJ2-7; D remains ambiguous. The CDR3 runs 14 residues. The germline V gene has CDR1 LNHDA and CDR2 SQIVND (reference sequence). V gave up 4 bases and J gave up 0 bases, with 10 bases separating them. The DNA of the CDR3 is TGTGCCAGTAGTAACCTCGGTCGCTCCTACGAGCAGTACTTC. As protein: CASSNLGRSYEQYF.

The chain has TRBV11-2 and TRBJ2-7, with 11 nucleotides matching TRBD1. With 4 bases clipped from V and 2 bases from J, the junction kept 4 bases outside the gene matches. Germline V gene lookup returns CDR1 SGHAT and CDR2 FQNNGV. The length of the CDR3 is 15 residues. The CDR3: CASSSGTGGTYEQYF. The CDR3 bases are TGTGCCAGCAGCTCCGGGACAGGGGGGACCTACGAGCAGTACTTC. Filled out from reference TRBV11-2 and TRBJ2-7, the complete variable domain reads EAGVAQSPRYKIIEKRQSVAFWCNPISGHATLYWYQQILGQGPKLLIQFQNNGVVDDSQLPKDRFSAERLKGVDSTLKIQPAKLEDSAVYLCASSSGTGGTYEQYFGPGTRLTVT.

This sequence joins TRBV19 and TRBJ2-5, with 7 bases fitting TRBD2. The V gene end was trimmed by 7 bases and the J gene end by 1 base; junction bases not matched to a gene: 9. CDR3 length: 15 residues. In germline, CDR1 is LNHDA, CDR2 SQIVND (reference sequence). The CDR3 bases are TGTGCCAGTAAACACGGGTGGGGGGGCCAAGAGACCCAGTACTTC. Its translation: CASKHGWGGQETQYF.

This chain joins TRBV7-2 and TRBJ2-1, with TRBD1 as a possible D gene (5 bases). Germline V CDR1 and CDR2: SGHTA, FQGNSA. The ends were cut back, 0 bases at V and 2 bases at J, with 5 bases in the middle. The CDR3 loop spans 14 amino acids. The CDR3 coding sequence is TGTGCCAGCAGCTTAGCACAGGCCTACAATGAGCAGTTCTTC. Its protein product is CASSLAQAYNEQFF.

The chain uses TRBV6-5 and TRBJ2-7; 7 nucleotides match TRBD1. CDR1 MNHEY and CDR2 SVGAGI come from the germline V gene. The J segment lost 3 bases and the V segment lost 7 bases, leaving 12 bases of the junction unmatched. This CDR3 contains 15 residues. CDR3: CASTLSTGPVYEQYF. In DNA form, the CDR3 reads TGTGCCAGCACCCTATCGACAGGGCCCGTCTACGAGCAGTACTTC.

The chain carries TRBV18 and TRBJ2-6, with D maybe TRBD1 (6 bases). The CDR3 is 16 residues long. CDR1 and CDR2 (germline): KGHSH, LQKENI. Deletions cut 8 bases from V and 0 bases from J, with 14 bases between. The CDR3 DNA follows: TGTGCCAGCCACACCAGCAGGGGCTCTGGGGCCAACGTCCTGACTTTC. It is translated as CASHTSRGSGANVLTF.

The J gene is TRBJ2-2, the V gene TRBV4-2, with 9 bases that match TRBD1. Trimming at V came to 1 base and at J to 0 bases, leaving 3 bases not matched to a gene. Per the germline V gene, CDR1 is LGHNA and CDR2 is YNFKEQ. The CDR3 is 17 residues long. The CDR3 sequence: CASSQGRQGANTGELFF. In nucleotides, the CDR3 is TGTGCCAGCAGCCAAGGAAGACAGGGGGCGAACACCGGGGAGCTGTTTTTT.

The chain employs TRBV11-2 and TRBJ1-4; TRBD1 might be the D (5 bases). V shed 5 bases and J shed 0 bases, with 10 bases lying between them. Germline CDR1 SGHAT, CDR2 FQNNGV. The CDR3 runs to 15 residues. CDR3 sequence (DNA): TGTGCCAGCAGCCCTACAGGTCCAACTAATGAAAAACTGTTTTTT. The encoded protein is CASSPTGPTNEKLFF.

This clone was recorded a few times. The rearrangement joins TRBV2 to TRBJ2-7, with D unresolved. The CDR3 spans 10 residues. V lost 7 bases and J 4 bases, leaving 5 bases between the germline ends. CDR1 is SNHLY, CDR2 FYNNEI, per germline. CDR3 coding DNA: TGTGCCAGCAAGCTTTACGAGCAGTACTTC. The encoded protein is CASKLYEQYF.

This chain joins TRBV29-1 and TRBJ1-1; D unclear. Germline CDR1 reads SQVTM; CDR2 reads ANQGSEA. Trimming cost V 4 bases and J 1 base, with 7 bases left between them. The length of the CDR3 is 12 residues. CDR3 nucleotide sequence: TGCAGCGTTGCCACCGGGAACACTGAAGCTTTCTTT. Translated: CSVATGNTEAFF.

The chain joins TRBV6-5 to TRBJ2-7; 9 bases fit TRBD2. CDR3 size: 16 residues. The junction had 11 bases not matched to a gene; V was cut back by 2 bases and J by 6 bases. CDR1 is MNHEY and CDR2 is SVGAGI in the germline V gene. As DNA, the CDR3 is TGTGCCAGCAGTTACAACCCGGGACTAGCAGTCGGCGAGCAGTACTTC. Encoded protein: CASSYNPGLAVGEQYF.

This clone is a singleton in its sample. The chain recombines TRBV28 with TRBJ2-2; 12 positions match TRBD2. V was pared by 1 base and J by 3 bases, with 3 bases of the junction left unmatched. CDR1 and CDR2 (germline): MDHEN, SYDVKM. CDR3 length equals 17 residues. CDR3 amino acids: CASSLSGLAGHTGELFF. The CDR3 DNA follows: TGTGCCAGCAGTTTATCCGGACTAGCGGGGCACACCGGGGAGCTGTTTTTT.

This clone came up a few times. The chain joins TRBV6-6 to TRBJ1-1; D is unresolved. CDR3 length equals 12 residues. Germline-derived CDR1 and CDR2 are MNHNY and SVGAGI (reference sequence). V lost 8 bases and J lost 1, with 8 bases in between. CDR3 in amino acids: CASLRQNTEAFF. The CDR3 bases are TGTGCCAGCCTTCGACAGAACACTGAAGCTTTCTTT.